This TCR beta chain was obtained from a study of T cells after yellow fever vaccination. About the study: Any fraction with a low cell number was prepared using SMART-Seq v4 Ultra Low Input. Findings and caveats of the study: Most primary-vaccination clones reappeared after the booster (about 97% CD4, approximately 88% CD8).

As for this clonotype: As yet, its antigen is unknown.

This CDR3 is 14 amino acids long. Germline V CDR1 and CDR2: SGHRS, YFSETQ. V was clipped by 2 bases and J by 2 bases; unmatched bases: 1. Via MiXCR, TCRdb re-called the 5' RACE reads, giving one row per CDR3 protein. The sample lists about 340,000 distinct CDR3 sequences, roughly an eighth seen once, with 2.5% to 4% in the top ten. V gene TRBV5-1 combines with J gene TRBJ2-7; 10 bases match TRBD2. The source is a young man who received the YFV17D yellow fever vaccine. The specimen comprised CD4+ T cells sorted from PBMCs, sampled 15 days after the yellow fever booster vaccination. This chain's CDR3 is CASSFSGGTYEQYF. In DNA, the CDR3 is TGCGCCAGCAGCTTTAGCGGGGGGACCTACGAGCAGTACTTC.